The entry that follows covers one T cell receptor beta chain sequence. Its target is not known. The data were obtained in a study of cytomegalovirus exposure and HLA in healthy donors. The study, taken as a whole, reports: Using the classifier, cytomegalovirus status was reportedly diagnosed with high specificity and sensitivity.

The CDR3 runs 14 residues. Germline-derived CDR1 and CDR2 are SGHNT and YYREEE (reference sequence). V lost 1 base and J 0 bases, leaving 5 bases between the germline ends. Some clones are missing from TCRdb's copy, which holds only in-frame ones; the method was immunoSEQ multiplex PCR. This repertoire shows 200,000 to 300,000 clones, less than 90% found once; its top ten account for approximately 12%. The sequence came from a young man in good health and CMV-seropositive. The J gene is TRBJ1-3, the V gene TRBV5-4; D not certain. Sequencing was carried out using PBMCs. The chain's CDR3 is CASSLTASGNTIYF. CDR3 bases: TGTGCCAGCAGCTTGACAGCCTCTGGAAACACCATATATTTT.